A single T cell receptor (beta chain) is shown here with its context. Its antigen is as yet unknown. The data are from a study of T cells in Graves' hyperthyroidism and ophthalmopathy. Study conclusions and caveats: Most clonotypes expanded in the thyroid (above 0.001) were also present in blood.

Amplified TCR beta CDR3 regions derived from RNA transcripts. In the first-round RT-PCR of the TCR CDR3, the HTBI primer set was used. TCRdb used MiXCR to reprocess the multiplex PCR reads, holding one entry per CDR3 protein. The sample includes 500,000 or so distinct CDR3 sequences, 15% to 20% of them seen just once. V lost 10 bases, J lost 7 bases, and 11 bases stayed unmatched. The CDR3 spans 14 residues. CDR1 is LGHNA, CDR2 YNFKEQ, per germline. This sequence joins TRBV4-2 and TRBJ2-7; 12 bases line up with TRBD1. Input material: blood. This receptor was obtained from a woman aged 25 to 45 with Graves' ophthalmopathy. The CDR3 region is CATSDRDRGLEQYF. Here the CDR3 DNA reads TGTGCCACCTCCGACCGGGACAGGGGGCTTGAGCAGTACTTC.